These 23 T cell receptor beta chains share one sample of origin, sequenced in a study of T cell responses to AZD1222 COVID-19 vaccine. Assay used: immunoSEQ multiplex PCR; TCRdb lists only in-frame clones, some missing. Of 90,000 to 130,000 clones in the sample, around 90% are singletons; the top ten hold over 1.5%. Sequencing was performed on peripheral blood, taken on day 0 of AZD1222 vaccination. The receptors come from an adult in good health.

The chain's CDR3 is CASSPPQGGYTF. The CDR3 region has the DNA TGTGCCAGCAGTCCCCCCCAGGGGGGCTACACCTTC. The rearrangement links TRBV27 to TRBJ1-2; the D gene is possibly TRBD1 (6 bases). The CDR3 is 12 residues long. Trimming removed 5 bases from V and 8 bases from J, with 12 bases in between. Germline loops: CDR1 MNHEY, CDR2 SMNVEV (reference sequence).

Written as DNA, the CDR3 is TGCGCCAGCAGCCAAGCCCAGGGCGACTACGAGCAGTACTTC. As protein: CASSQAQGDYEQYF. V is TRBV4-1 and J is TRBJ2-7; the D gene is possibly TRBD1 (5 bases). This CDR3 spans 14 amino acids. CDR1 is MGHRA and CDR2 is YSYEKL in the germline V gene. Trimming pared 1 base from V and 3 bases from J, leaving 10 bases between.

V gene TRBV13 combines with J gene TRBJ2-5; 7 bases line up with TRBD2. This CDR3 region has 16 residues. V trimming: 3 bases; J trimming: 2 bases; junction bases outside the gene matches: 9. The germline V gene has CDR1 PRHDT and CDR2 FYEKMQ (reference sequence). CDR3 DNA: TGTGCCAGCAGCTTTACCCGGGTTAGCGGGCAAGAGACCCAGTACTTC. Translating it yields CASSFTRVSGQETQYF.

The chain joins TRBV5-4 to TRBJ1-2, with D possibly matching TRBD1 (6 bases). This CDR3 region has 14 residues. V was cut by 1 base and J by 4 bases, with 11 bases left in between. Per germline, CDR1 SGHNT and CDR2 YYREEE (reference sequence). CDR3 DNA sequence: TGTGCCAGCAGCTTGATGGGGACAACCTATGGCTACACCTTC. Protein sequence: CASSLMGTTYGYTF.

The CDR3 DNA is TGTGCCAGCTCACCCGGGACTAGCGGGAGGACCACGGGATCCTACAATGAGCAGTTCTTC. It codes for CASSPGTSGRTTGSYNEQFF. The rearrangement links TRBV18 to TRBJ2-1, with 15 bases identical to TRBD2. Per germline, CDR1 KGHSH and CDR2 LQKENI. V trimming: 3 bases; J trimming: 1 base; junction bases outside the gene matches: 10. The CDR3 covers 20 residues.

The chain couples TRBV18 to TRBJ2-3; 13 bases agree with TRBD2. In germline, CDR1 is KGHSH, CDR2 LQKENI. CDR3 length: 16 residues. J was trimmed by 0 bases and V by 5 bases; bases with no gene match: 2. CDR3 amino acids: CASSWTSGGSTDTQYF. In DNA form, the CDR3 reads TGTGCCAGCTCATGGACTAGCGGGGGCAGCACAGATACGCAGTATTTT.

Regarding this clone: Other DNA variants within this sample encode the same CDR3. The V call is TRBV19, the J call TRBJ1-1; no firm D call. Germline CDR1 is LNHDA and CDR2 is SQIVND (reference sequence). CDR3 length equals 13 residues. V lost 7 bases and J 1 base, leaving 10 bases between the germline ends. The CDR3 nucleotides read TGTGCCAGTATCCCCGGCGGGAACACTGAAGCTTTCTTT. This encodes CASIPGGNTEAFF.

The chain has TRBV6-1 and TRBJ1-2, with TRBD1 as a possible D gene (6 bases). The CDR3 contains 14 residues. The V end was cut by 0 bases, the J end by 4 bases, with 9 bases between. The germline CDR1 and CDR2 sequences are MNHNS and SASEGT. CDR3 sequence reads: CASSEADSSYGYTF. The CDR3 DNA reads as TGTGCCAGCAGTGAAGCGGACAGTTCCTATGGCTACACCTTC.

The V call is TRBV6-5, the J call TRBJ2-2; D is perhaps TRBD1 (6 bases). Germline V gene data show CDR1 as MNHEY and CDR2 as SVGAGI. V shed 7 bases and J shed 5 bases, with 17 bases lying between them. The CDR3 consists of 15 residues. CDR3 loop: CASTTDQGGTGELFF. Written as DNA, the CDR3 is TGTGCCAGCACTACGGACCAAGGGGGAACCGGGGAGCTGTTTTTT.

This clone occurred a few times. The chain carries TRBV19 and TRBJ1-1; the match to TRBD1 covers 7 bases. CDR1 LNHDA and CDR2 SQIVND come from the germline V gene (reference sequence). J gave up 3 bases and V 10 bases, and 8 bases lay outside the gene matches. This CDR3 is 13 amino acids long. The CDR3 nucleotides read TGTGCCACTGGGAAGGGGGCAGACACTGAAGCTTTCTTT. This gives the protein CATGKGADTEAFF.

The chain combines TRBV30 with TRBJ1-1, with 10 positions matching TRBD1. Trimming took 4 bases from V and 8 from J; bases not matched to a gene: 7. This CDR3 is 13 amino acids long. Germline V gives CDR1 GTSNPN, CDR2 SVGIG (reference sequence). CDR3 loop: CAWTLRTGGEAFF. CDR3 sequence (DNA): TGTGCCTGGACACTAAGGACAGGGGGGGAAGCTTTCTTT.

The V and J genes are TRBV13 and TRBJ2-4; perhaps TRBD2 as D (6 bases). CDR1 is PRHDT, CDR2 FYEKMQ, per germline (reference sequence). The CDR3 runs 14 residues. The germline V and J ends were trimmed by 5 bases and 0 bases, with 8 bases remaining between them. CDR3: CASSPGRAKNIQYF. The CDR3, as DNA: TGTGCCAGCAGCCCCGGGAGAGCCAAAAACATTCAGTACTTC.

This sequence joins TRBV5-4 and TRBJ2-2; a possible D gene is TRBD2 (6 bases). The length of the CDR3 is 18 residues. Germline V gene data show CDR1 as SGHNT and CDR2 as YYREEE (reference sequence). Trimming pared 4 bases from V and 2 bases from J, leaving 21 bases between. The CDR3 DNA reads TGTGCCAGCAGCCCGGAGCAGGATTTAGCGGATAACACCGGGGAGCTGTTTTTT. Its protein product is CASSPEQDLADNTGELFF. The full variable domain, its missing parts supplied by reference TRBV5-4 and TRBJ2-2, is ETGVTQSPTHLIKTRGQQVTLRCSSQSGHNTVSWYQQALGQGPQFIFQYYREEENGRGNFPPRFSGLQFPNYSSELNVNALELDDSALYLCASSPEQDLADNTGELFFGEGSRLTVL.

The chain has TRBV12-3 or TRBV12-4 and TRBJ2-3; no clear D. V lost 6 bases and J lost 2, with 6 bases in between. There are 12 residues in the CDR3. The CDR3 here is CASRPHTDTQYF. The CDR3 DNA reads as TGTGCCAGCAGGCCGCACACAGATACGCAGTATTTT.

The chain employs TRBV3-1 (or the pseudogene TRBV3-2) and TRBJ1-1, with 7 bases identical to TRBD1. The CDR3 has 15 amino acids. V lost 4 bases, J lost 1 base, and 6 bases stayed unmatched. Germline CDR1 LGHDT, CDR2 YNNKEL (reference sequence). Written as DNA, the CDR3 is TGTGCCAGCAGCCCCTCGGGACAGTCGAACACTGAAGCTTTCTTT. The encoded protein is CASSPSGQSNTEAFF.

This rearrangement joins TRBV11-2 to TRBJ1-2, with D possibly being TRBD1 (5 bases). The CDR3 extends over 14 amino acids. Trimming shortened V by 5 bases and J by 2 bases, and 12 bases separated the two germline ends. Germline loops: CDR1 SGHAT, CDR2 FQNNGV. CDR3 DNA: TGTGCCAGCAGCCGTATTGGGGGAAACTATGGCTACACCTTC. Its translation is CASSRIGGNYGYTF.

The chain combines TRBV15 with TRBJ2-1; D is unresolved. The germline V gene has CDR1 LNHNV and CDR2 YYDKDF (reference sequence). The CDR3 runs to 11 residues. The V end lost 1 base, the J end lost 9 bases, and 4 bases lay between the germline ends. This CDR3 is CATSRGAEQFF. CDR3 DNA sequence: TGTGCCACCAGCAGAGGGGCTGAGCAGTTCTTC.

This clone was observed once. The rearrangement uses TRBV5-1 and TRBJ1-1, with D maybe TRBD1 (5 bases). Trimming removed 0 bases at V and 8 bases at J, with 5 bases between. This CDR3 comprises 11 residues. Germline CDR1 SGHRS, CDR2 YFSETQ. CDR3 loop: CASSLDREAFF. The CDR3 region has the DNA TGCGCCAGCAGCTTGGACAGGGAAGCTTTCTTT.

The CDR3 nucleotides read TGTGCCAGTAGTACTGAAATGAACACTGAAGCTTTCTTT. Its translation: CASSTEMNTEAFF. J is TRBJ1-1 and V is TRBV19; D unresolved. CDR3 length: 13 amino acids. Trimming left V 4 bases short and J 0 bases short, with 6 bases between. The germline CDR1 and CDR2 sequences are LNHDA and SQIVND (reference sequence).

The chain is built from TRBV5-6 and TRBJ2-7; D uncertain. The germline CDR1 and CDR2 sequences are SGHDT and YYEEEE. The CDR3 covers 11 residues. V was cut by 0 bases and J by 4 bases, with 2 bases left in between. CDR3 bases: TGTGCCAGCAGCTTGGCTTACGAGCAGTACTTC. The encoded protein is CASSLAYEQYF. The full variable domain, with the rest looked up from reference TRBV5-6 and TRBJ2-7, is DAGVTQSPTHLIKTRGQQVTLRCSPKSGHDTVSWYQQALGQGPQFIFQYYEEEERQRGNFPDRFSGHQFPNYSSELNVNALLLGDSALYLCASSLAYEQYFGPGTRLTVT.

In this sample, this clone turned up once. The J gene is TRBJ1-4, the V gene TRBV19, with no clear D. V was shortened by 8 bases and J by 7 bases, with 14 bases between the two germline ends. The CDR3 is 13 amino acids. Per the germline V gene, CDR1 is LNHDA and CDR2 is SQIVND (reference sequence). CDR3 loop: CASVGPSFEKLFF. CDR3 DNA sequence: TGTGCCAGTGTGGGCCCGTCCTTTGAAAAACTGTTTTTT.

CDR3 amino acids: CASSTRDRGLQETQYF. The CDR3 DNA reads as TGCGCCAGCAGCACCCGGGACAGGGGGCTTCAAGAGACCCAGTACTTC. This rearrangement joins TRBV4-1 to TRBJ2-5; 12 nucleotides agree with TRBD1. Trimming removed 5 bases from V and 2 bases from J; junction bases left unmatched: 6. The CDR3 runs to 16 residues. The germline gives CDR1 MGHRA, CDR2 YSYEKL.

This clone was detected only a few times. As DNA, the CDR3 is TGCGCCAGCAGCCAAGAATTTCGTGAGGGTACTGAAGCTTTCTTT. Translation: CASSQEFREGTEAFF. The chain combines TRBV4-1 with TRBJ1-1, with D hard to call. V was clipped by 0 bases and J by 5 bases, with 13 bases between them. The CDR3 runs 15 residues. Germline V gene sequence: CDR1 MGHRA, CDR2 YSYEKL.